This T cell receptor (beta chain) originates from a study of CD4+ T cells in melanoma. This clone occurred a few times. The assay was immunoSEQ multiplex PCR, and TCRdb's table has in-frame clones only and misses some. The data contain 20,000 to 25,000 clones, roughly 87% of them seen just once; the ten biggest clones take up about 4%. The CDR3 covers 15 residues. V was cut by 6 bases and J by 0 bases, with 12 bases left in between. Germline-derived CDR1 and CDR2 are MNHNS and SASEGT. The TCR originated in a human donor with melanoma. The sample was cells from a culture (not recorded whether cultured in vitro). The J gene is TRBJ2-1, the V gene TRBV6-1; a weak D match, TRBD1 (6 bases). The CDR3 bases are TGTGCCAGCAGATTTTCCAGGGGCTCCTACAATGAGCAGTTCTTC. Translating gives CASRFSRGSYNEQFF.